What follows are 16 T cell receptor beta chains derived from one specimen sequenced in a study of vaccination effects on CD4 cells after COVID-19. These receptors have no known antigen. Sequencing was performed with immunoSEQ multiplex PCR; in TCRdb, only in-frame clones are kept and a portion is missing. The sample has more than 20,000 clones; roughly 85% are singletons. Antigen-specific CD4+ T cell clonotypes were called by their expansion after viral peptide-pool culture in ViraFEST. Upon completion of around ten days in culture, CD4+ T cells were isolated. Each participant was given two doses of one vaccine (BNT162b2 or mRNA-1273). Here the sequenced sample was CD4+ T cells from PBMCs cultured with SARS-CoV-2 spike peptides, taken after COVID-19 vaccination. These receptors were taken from a human donor who received a COVID-19 vaccine. Some clones in this sample may be carry-over from other donors' samples.

This chain uses TRBV12-5 with TRBJ1-2, with 8 bases lining up with TRBD1. After removal of 9 bases from V and 4 bases from J, the junction contained 7 bases not matched to a gene. CDR1 LGHNT and CDR2 FRNRAP come from the germline V gene. The CDR3 covers 13 residues. CDR3 amino acids: CASNPGQAYGYTF. The DNA for the CDR3 is TGTGCTAGCAACCCGGGACAGGCCTATGGCTACACCTTC.

The chain links TRBV27 to TRBJ1-4, with D hard to call. With 2 bases removed from V and 5 bases from J, the gap between germline ends came to 6 bases. The germline V gene encodes CDR1 MNHEY and CDR2 SMNVEV (reference sequence). The CDR3 length is 13 residues. The CDR3 region has the DNA TGTGCCAGCAGTTTAAGGAGAAATGAAAAACTGTTTTTT. Protein: CASSLRRNEKLFF.

This chain links TRBV12-3 or TRBV12-4 with TRBJ2-1; D remains unclear. Trimming removed 4 bases at V and 5 bases at J, with 3 bases between. This CDR3 contains 11 residues. As DNA, the CDR3 is TGTGCCAGCAGTTGGAACAATGAGCAGTTCTTC. This codes for CASSWNNEQFF.

V is TRBV18 and J is TRBJ1-2, with D unclear. The V gene lost 3 bases and the J gene lost 0 bases, with 11 bases spanning the gap. The V gene's germline CDR1 is KGHSH and CDR2 LQKENI. The CDR3 has 15 residues. The chain's CDR3 is CASSPSQSANYGYTF. The CDR3 DNA reads as TGTGCCAGCTCACCCTCGCAATCCGCTAACTATGGCTACACCTTC. Drawing the rest from reference TRBV18 and TRBJ1-2, the complete variable domain is NAGVMQNPRHLVRRRGQEARLRCSPMKGHSHVYWYRQLPEEGLKFMVYLQKENIIDESGMPKERFSAEFPKEGPSILRIQQVVRGDSAAYFCASSPSQSANYGYTFGSGTRLTVV.

The count of this clone is one. The conserved closing phenylalanine or tryptophan is absent in this CDR3, likely reflecting a read error. No DNA is shown, since the ends of the CDR3 on it are uncertain; the CDR3 is the one TCRdb lists. The V gene is TRBV20-1, the J gene TRBJ1-2; the DNA was not compared with TRBD1, the D call given in the table. From its first to its last residue, the CDR3 has 11 amino acids. Germline assignment: CDR1 DFQATT and CDR2 SNEGSKA (reference sequence). This chain's CDR3 is CSASTGFEPTV.

This clone was detected only once. The chain links TRBV18 to TRBJ2-5; D gene uncertain. Germline V gives CDR1 KGHSH, CDR2 LQKENI. V lost 2 bases to trimming and J lost 5 bases, with 9 bases between them. The CDR3 totals 13 residues. CDR3: CASSPTLGETQYF. Here the CDR3 DNA reads TGTGCCAGCTCACCAACTTTAGGGGAGACCCAGTACTTC.

The chain uses TRBV29-1 and TRBJ2-2; D is possibly TRBD2 (6 bases). Trimming left V 0 bases short and J 7 bases short, with 12 bases between. CDR3 length: 14 amino acids. Germline V gene data show CDR1 as SQVTM and CDR2 as ANQGSEA. CDR3 sequence (DNA): TGCAGCGTTGAAGAGCCCCGGGGGAGCGGGGAGCTGTTTTTT. This codes for CSVEEPRGSGELFF.

This clone was seen a handful of times. The chain employs TRBV6-2 or TRBV6-3 and TRBJ2-5; D may be TRBD2 (5 bases). From germline, CDR1 is MNHEY and CDR2 SVGEGT. Deletions cut 5 bases from V and 4 bases from J, with 17 bases between. The CDR3 contains 15 residues. The CDR3 bases are TGTGCCAGCAGTGTGCAATCGCACGAGGGAGAGACCCAGTACTTC. Its protein product is CASSVQSHEGETQYF.

This clone turned up a few times. Because the CDR3's place on the DNA is in doubt, the DNA is left out and the CDR3 is given as listed by TCRdb. The chain uses TRBV2 and TRBJ2-5; the DNA was not used to check the table's D call, TRBD1. The germline V gene has CDR1 SNHLY and CDR2 FYNNEI. The CDR3 contains 14 residues when both ends are counted. CDR3 region: CASILGGQQETQYF.

The chain has TRBV9 and TRBJ2-5; 8 bases align to TRBD2. Germline CDR1 reads SGDLS; CDR2 reads YYNGEE. The V and J ends lost 2 bases and 4 bases, in that order; junction bases with no gene match: 13. This CDR3 is built from 17 residues. The CDR3 loop reads CASSVGYGGARGETQYF. The CDR3 DNA reads TGTGCCAGCAGCGTGGGATACGGGGGGGCAAGAGGAGAGACCCAGTACTTC.

The rearrangement joins TRBV5-1 to TRBJ2-3, with 14 bases that match TRBD2. V was pared by 5 bases and J by 4 bases, with 12 bases of the junction left unmatched. The CDR3 sequence is 18 residues long. Germline V gene sequence: CDR1 SGHRS, CDR2 YFSETQ. The CDR3 here is CASRKTSGGGIGPDTQYF. The CDR3 DNA is TGCGCCAGCAGGAAGACTAGCGGGGGGGGGATAGGCCCAGATACGCAGTATTTT.

The rearrangement uses TRBV14 and TRBJ1-2; D is undetermined. Trimming took 4 bases from V and 6 from J, leaving 12 bases between them. The CDR3 has 13 amino acids. Germline CDR1 reads SGHDN; CDR2 reads FVKESK. The chain's CDR3 is CASSLLERNGYTF. The CDR3 DNA follows: TGTGCCAGCAGCCTTCTCGAGAGGAATGGCTACACCTTC.

This clone was observed a few times. This chain connects TRBV4-3 to TRBJ2-7; D not resolved. The germline V gene has CDR1 LGHNA and CDR2 YSLEER. This CDR3 contains 15 residues. With 2 bases removed from V and 2 bases from J, the gap between germline ends came to 13 bases. The CDR3 sequence: CASSQFGCPTYEQYV. For the CDR3, the DNA is TGCGCCAGCAGCCAATTTGGTTGCCCCACCTACGAGCAGTACGTC.

The chain links TRBV18 to TRBJ2-7; maybe TRBD2 (5 bases). The germline CDR1 and CDR2 sequences are KGHSH and LQKENI. This CDR3 comprises 14 residues. The ends were cut back, 6 bases at V and 0 bases at J, with 12 bases in the middle. CDR3 sequence reads: CASSPGVGSYEQYV. The CDR3 DNA follows: TGTGCCAGCTCTCCCGGGGTGGGCTCCTACGAGCAGTACGTC.

This chain links TRBV18 with TRBJ2-5, with 10 bases fitting TRBD2. V dropped 5 bases and J dropped 2; count of bases not matched to a gene: 5. CDR1 is KGHSH and CDR2 is LQKENI in the germline V gene. The CDR3 spans 15 residues. DNA for the CDR3: TGTGCCAGCTCAGAACTAGCGGGGCCACAAGAGACCCAGTACTTC. Translation gives CASSELAGPQETQYF.

The CDR3, as DNA: TGTGCCAGCAGTAATCCGGGACGGATATACGAGCAGTACGTC. Encoded protein: CASSNPGRIYEQYV. The rearrangement links TRBV6-5 to TRBJ2-7; the D gene could be TRBD1 or TRBD2 (5 bases each). Germline V CDR1 and CDR2: MNHEY, SVGAGI. Trimming took off 5 bases at V and 4 bases at J, with 15 bases between the two ends. This CDR3 is built from 14 residues.